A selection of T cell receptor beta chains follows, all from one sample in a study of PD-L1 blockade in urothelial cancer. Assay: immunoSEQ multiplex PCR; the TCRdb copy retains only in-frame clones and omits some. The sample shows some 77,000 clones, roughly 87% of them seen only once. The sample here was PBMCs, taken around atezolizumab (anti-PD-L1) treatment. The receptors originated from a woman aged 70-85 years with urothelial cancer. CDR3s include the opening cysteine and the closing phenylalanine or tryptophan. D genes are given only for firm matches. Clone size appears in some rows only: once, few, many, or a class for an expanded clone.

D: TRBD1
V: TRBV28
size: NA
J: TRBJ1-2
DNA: TGTGCCAGCAGTTGGACAGGGGGCTACACCTTC
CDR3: CASSWTGGYTF

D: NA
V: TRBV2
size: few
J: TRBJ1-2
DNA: TGTGCCAGCAGTGAAGGCAGGGACTTAGGTGGCTACACCTTC
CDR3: CASSEGRDLGGYTF

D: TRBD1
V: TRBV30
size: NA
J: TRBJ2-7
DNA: TGTGCCTGGGGGACAGGGGGATCCTACGAGCAGTACTTC
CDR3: CAWGTGGSYEQYF

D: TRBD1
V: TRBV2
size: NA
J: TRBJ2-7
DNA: TGTGCCAGCAGAGGGGACAGGAGCTCCTACGAGCAGTACTTC
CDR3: CASRGDRSSYEQYF

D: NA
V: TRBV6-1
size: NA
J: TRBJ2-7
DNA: TGTGCCAGCACCCCCCGACAGCGCGAGCAGTACTTC
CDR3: CASTPRQREQYF

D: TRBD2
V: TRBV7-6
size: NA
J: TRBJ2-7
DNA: TGTGCCAGCAGCCCCCTAGCGGGGCACTCCTACGAGCAGTACTTC
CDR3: CASSPLAGHSYEQYF

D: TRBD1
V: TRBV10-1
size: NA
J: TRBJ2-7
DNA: TGCGCCAGCAGTAGGGACAGGGAGGGTGAGCAGTACTTC
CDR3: CASSRDREGEQYF

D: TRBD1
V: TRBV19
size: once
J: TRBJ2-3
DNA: TGTGCCAGTAGTAAGGGGGCTAGCACAGATACGCAGTATTTT
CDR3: CASSKGASTDTQYF

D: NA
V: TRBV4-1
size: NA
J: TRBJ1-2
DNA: TGCGCCAGCAGCCAACTACAGGAGAAATATGGCTACACCTTC
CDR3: CASSQLQEKYGYTF

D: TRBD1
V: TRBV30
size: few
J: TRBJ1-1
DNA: TGTGCCTGGAAGACAGGGGAAAACACTGAAGCTTTCTTT
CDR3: CAWKTGENTEAFF

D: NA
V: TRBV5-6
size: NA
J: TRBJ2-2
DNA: TGTGCCAGCAGCTTGGCTCCGGGAAGCGGGGAGCTGTTTTTT
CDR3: CASSLAPGSGELFF

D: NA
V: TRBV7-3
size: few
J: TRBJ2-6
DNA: TGTGCCAGCAGCCCCCGGACAGACTCTGGGGCCAACGTCCTGACTTTC
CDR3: CASSPRTDSGANVLTF

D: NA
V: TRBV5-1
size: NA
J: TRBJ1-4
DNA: TGCGCCAGCAGCTTACACCCAGGGCGTAATAATGAAAAACTGTTTTTT
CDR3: CASSLHPGRNNEKLFF

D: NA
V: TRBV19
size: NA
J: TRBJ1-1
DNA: TGTGCCAGTAGGAGCCAAGGCCCAGGCACTGAAGCTTTCTTT
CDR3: CASRSQGPGTEAFF

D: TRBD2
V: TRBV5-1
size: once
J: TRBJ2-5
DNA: TGCGCCAGCAGGTTTAGCGGGGGGGTCGAGACCCAGTACTTC
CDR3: CASRFSGGVETQYF

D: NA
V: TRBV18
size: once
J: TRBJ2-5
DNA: TGTGCCAGCTCACCGCGTGGGGGGATCCGGCACCAAGAGACCCAGTACTTC
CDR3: CASSPRGGIRHQETQYF

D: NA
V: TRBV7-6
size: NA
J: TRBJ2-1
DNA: TGTGCCAGCAGCTTAGTTTTTCAGGGGCCTGGTGAGCAGTTCTTC
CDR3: CASSLVFQGPGEQFF

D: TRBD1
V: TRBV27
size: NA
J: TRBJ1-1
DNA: TGTGCCAGCAGTTTAGCACAGGGGGGAACTGAAGCTTTCTTT
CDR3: CASSLAQGGTEAFF

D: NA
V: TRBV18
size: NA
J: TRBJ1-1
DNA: TGTGCCAGCTCACCAACAGGGTTGAATGAAGCTTTCTTT
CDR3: CASSPTGLNEAFF

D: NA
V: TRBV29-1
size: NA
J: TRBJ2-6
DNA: TGCAGCGTTGGGTTGGGCTGGACAGCTGGGGCCAACGTCCTGACTTTC
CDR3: CSVGLGWTAGANVLTF

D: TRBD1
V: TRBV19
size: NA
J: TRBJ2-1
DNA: TGTGCCAGTAGTAAGGACAGGGGGGGTCTAAATGAGCAGTTCTTC
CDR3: CASSKDRGGLNEQFF

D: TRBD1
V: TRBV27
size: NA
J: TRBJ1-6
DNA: TGTGCCAGCAGTTGGGACAGCCGATCACCCCTCCACTTT
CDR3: CASSWDSRSPLHF

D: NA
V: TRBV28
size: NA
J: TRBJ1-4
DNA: NA
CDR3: CASSSSGQPNEKLFF

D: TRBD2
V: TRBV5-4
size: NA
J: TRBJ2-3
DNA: TGTGCCAGCAGCTTTTCGAGCGGGAGATATACAGATACGCAGTATTTT
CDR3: CASSFSSGRYTDTQYF

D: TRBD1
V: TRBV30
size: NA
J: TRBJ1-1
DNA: TGTGCCTGGAGTCGGACAGGGGCGGGCACTGAAGCTTTCTTT
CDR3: CAWSRTGAGTEAFF

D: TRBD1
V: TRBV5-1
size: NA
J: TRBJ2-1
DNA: TGCGCCAGCAGCTTGGCCCGAGGGACAGGGGGCAGTGAGCAGTTCTTC
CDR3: CASSLARGTGGSEQFF

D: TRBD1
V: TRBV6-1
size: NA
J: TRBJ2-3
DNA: TGTGCCTCAGGACAGGGGTGGGCAGATACGCAGTATTTT
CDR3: CASGQGWADTQYF

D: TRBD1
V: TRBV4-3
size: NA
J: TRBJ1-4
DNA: TGCGCCAGCAGCCAAGATTACAGGGGGCGGCTTGCAACTAATGAAAAACTGTTTTTT
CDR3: CASSQDYRGRLATNEKLFF

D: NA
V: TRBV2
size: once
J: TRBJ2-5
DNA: TGTGCCAGCCGAGGTCCCCAAGAGACCCAGTACTTC
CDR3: CASRGPQETQYF

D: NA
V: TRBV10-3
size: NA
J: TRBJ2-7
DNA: TGTGCCATCAGTGGTAGCGGAAAGAGCTCCTACGAGCAGTACTTC
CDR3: CAISGSGKSSYEQYF

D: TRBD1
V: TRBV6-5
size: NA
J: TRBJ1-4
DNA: TGTGCCAGCAGTACCGAAGACAGGGGGCGCGAAAAACTGTTTTTT
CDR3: CASSTEDRGREKLFF

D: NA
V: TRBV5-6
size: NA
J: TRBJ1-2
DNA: TGTGCCAGCAGCTTTGTGGACAGCTATGGCTACACCTTC
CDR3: CASSFVDSYGYTF

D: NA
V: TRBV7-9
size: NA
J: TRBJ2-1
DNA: TGTGCCAGCAGCTTAACTAGCCCCCATGAGCAGTTCTTC
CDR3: CASSLTSPHEQFF

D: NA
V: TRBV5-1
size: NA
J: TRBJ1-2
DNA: TGCGCCAGCAGCTTGGGACAGGACATATTCTATGGCTACACCTTC
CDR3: CASSLGQDIFYGYTF

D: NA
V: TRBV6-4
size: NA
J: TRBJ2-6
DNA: TGTGCCAGCAGTGCGGACAGTAGGTCTGGGGCCAACGTCCTGACTTTC
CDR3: CASSADSRSGANVLTF

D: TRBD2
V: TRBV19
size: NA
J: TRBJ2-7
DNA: TGTGCCAGTAGTATAGAGGCTAGCGGGTTCTACGAGCAGTACTTC
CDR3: CASSIEASGFYEQYF

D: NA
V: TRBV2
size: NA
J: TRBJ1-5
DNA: TGTGCCAGCAGCACGACACCCTATAGCAATCAGCCCCAGCATTTT
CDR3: CASSTTPYSNQPQHF

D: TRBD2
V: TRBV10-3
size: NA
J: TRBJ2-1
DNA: TGTGCCATCAGCGTTACTAGCGGGAGCTACAATGAGCAGTTCTTC
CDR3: CAISVTSGSYNEQFF

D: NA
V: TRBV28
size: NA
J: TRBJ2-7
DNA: TGTGCCAGCAGTTTATTGGGGGGTTTCGAGCAGTACTTC
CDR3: CASSLLGGFEQYF

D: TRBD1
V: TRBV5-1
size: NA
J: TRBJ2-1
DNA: TGCGCCAGCAGCTTAGGGACAGGAAGCTACAATGAGCAGTTCTTC
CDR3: CASSLGTGSYNEQFF

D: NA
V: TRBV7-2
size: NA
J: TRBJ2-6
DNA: TGTGCCAGCAGTCCAGTCTGGCGGGGTAGCTCTGGGGCCAACGTCCTGACTTTC
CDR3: CASSPVWRGSSGANVLTF